This entry is about one T cell receptor beta chain. This specimen comes from a study of blood T cell repertoires in COVID-19. Background on the study: There were acute and convalescent COVID-19 samples, and they came from the United States, Italy and Spain. Sources were T cells, B-cell-depleted T cells, or PBMCs; the material itself was cDNA or gDNA.

V trimming: 2 bases; J trimming: 4 bases; junction bases outside the gene matches: 0. There are 13 residues in the CDR3. Germline V CDR1 and CDR2: SGHRS, YFSETQ. Authors' processing steps: Amplification from reference gene primers served as the basis for estimated nucleated cell counts. The assay was immunoSEQ multiplex PCR, and TCRdb's table has in-frame clones only and misses some. That table furnishes V, J and clone size, whereas the DNA furnished D and trimming. Here the sample spans around 130,000 clones, approximately 83% being singletons. This TCR was sampled from a woman between 50 and 59 years old who had recovered from COVID-19. The chain is built from TRBV5-1 and TRBJ2-3, with 8 bases identical to TRBD2. Specimen: peripheral blood. The CDR3 DNA sequence: TGCGCCAGCAGCTTTAGCGGGGCAGATACGCAGTATTTT. This gives the protein CASSFSGADTQYF.